This TCR beta chain originates from a study of T cell changes during pregnancy in multiple sclerosis. Germline values: CDR1 MNHNS, CDR2 SASEGT. V was shortened by 4 bases and J by 0 bases, with 10 bases between the two germline ends. This CDR3 has 16 amino acids. TCRdb's table, derived via immunoSEQ multiplex PCR, lists solely in-frame clones and lacks some. The data contain 85,000 to 130,000 clones, about 90% of them seen just once; the ten biggest clones take up 1.5% to 2%. V usage is TRBV6-1 and J usage is TRBJ2-6; a possible D gene is TRBD1 (5 bases). The sequences come from peripheral blood, collected before pregnancy. This sequence originates from a female donor with multiple sclerosis, enrolled in a pregnancy study. The CDR3 coding sequence is TGTGCCAGCAGTGCAGGGCTGATCTCTGGGGCCAACGTCCTGACTTTC. Its protein is CASSAGLISGANVLTF.